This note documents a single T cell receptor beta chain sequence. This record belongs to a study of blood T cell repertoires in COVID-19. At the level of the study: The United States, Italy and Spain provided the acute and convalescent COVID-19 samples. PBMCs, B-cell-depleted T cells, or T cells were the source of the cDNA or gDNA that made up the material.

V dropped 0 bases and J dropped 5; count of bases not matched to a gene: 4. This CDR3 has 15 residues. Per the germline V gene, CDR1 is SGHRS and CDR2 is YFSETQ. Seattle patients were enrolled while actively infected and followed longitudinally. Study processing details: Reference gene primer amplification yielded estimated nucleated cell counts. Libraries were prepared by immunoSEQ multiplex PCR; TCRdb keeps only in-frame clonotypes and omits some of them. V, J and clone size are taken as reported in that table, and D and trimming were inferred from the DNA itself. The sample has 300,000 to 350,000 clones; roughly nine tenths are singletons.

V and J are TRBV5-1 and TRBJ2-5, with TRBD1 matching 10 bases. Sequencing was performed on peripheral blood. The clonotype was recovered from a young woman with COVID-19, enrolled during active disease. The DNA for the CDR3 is TGCGCCAGCAGCTTGGGACAGGGGGCAGGGGAGACCCAGTACTTC. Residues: CASSLGQGAGETQYF. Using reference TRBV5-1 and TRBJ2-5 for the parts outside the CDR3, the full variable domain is KAGVTQTPRYLIKTRGQQVTLSCSPISGHRSVSWYQQTPGQGLQFLFEYFSETQRNKGNFPGRFSGRQFSNSRSEMNVSTLELGDSALYLCASSLGQGAGETQYFGPGTRLLVL.